This T cell receptor (beta chain) was recovered during a study of blood T cell repertoires in COVID-19. Whole-study context: COVID-19 samples from acute and convalescent phases originated in the United States, Italy and Spain.

Original methodology: For nucleated cells, counts were estimated from reference gene primer amplification. Sequencing was performed with immunoSEQ multiplex PCR; in TCRdb, only in-frame clones are kept and a portion is missing. The DNA was the basis for D and trimming; V, J and clone size are from that table. The table includes a few hundred thousand clones, approximately 80% detected once. What was sequenced was peripheral blood. This receptor was obtained from a woman in her forties or fifties with acute or convalescent COVID-19.

CDR3 sequence (DNA): TGTGCCAGCTCACCCGCGGCGGGAACAGCCTACGAGCAGTACTTC. Translation gives CASSPAAGTAYEQYF. This sequence joins TRBV18 and TRBJ2-7; weak D call: TRBD2 (6 bases). Germline V gene data show CDR1 as KGHSH and CDR2 as LQKENI. V lost 3 bases, J lost 2 bases, and 14 bases lay in between. The CDR3 covers 15 residues.